The 7 T cell receptor beta chains presented below share a single source sample, sequenced in a study of molecular identifiers for immune sequencing clone quantification. TCRdb re-analysed the PCR reads in MiXCR, keeping a single row per CDR3 protein. The top ten hold 0.65% to 0.95% of the sample, which has about 320,000 distinct CDR3 sequences, roughly 24% seen once. The sequenced sample was naive CD8+ T cells from blood, with Jurkat cell RNA spiked in. Described subset: FACS-sorted CD8+CD4-CCR7+CD45RA+ naive T cells. These receptors came from a human donor in good health. Some libraries in this study had Jurkat cell RNA spiked in.

This clonotype has a count of ten or more. V is TRBV19 and J is TRBJ2-3; D is possibly TRBD1 (5 bases). This CDR3 spans 15 amino acids. Germline loops: CDR1 LNHDA, CDR2 SQIVND (reference sequence). V lost 4 bases to trimming and J lost 2 bases, with 13 bases between them. CDR3 sequence reads: CASSTGETATDTQYF. The CDR3 coding sequence is TGTGCCAGTAGTACTGGAGAGACAGCCACAGATACGCAGTATTTT.

This chain connects TRBV11-2 to TRBJ2-7; 7 nucleotides match TRBD1. After removal of 4 bases from V and 3 bases from J, the junction contained 9 bases not matched to a gene. This CDR3 region has 15 residues. The germline gives CDR1 SGHAT, CDR2 FQNNGV. In DNA form, the CDR3 reads TGTGCCAGCAGCTATTTGCCGGGACAGAGCTACGAGCAGTACTTC. Translated, it gives CASSYLPGQSYEQYF. Full variable domain (remainder filled in from reference TRBV11-2 and TRBJ2-7): EAGVAQSPRYKIIEKRQSVAFWCNPISGHATLYWYQQILGQGPKLLIQFQNNGVVDDSQLPKDRFSAERLKGVDSTLKIQPAKLEDSAVYLCASSYLPGQSYEQYFGPGTRLTVT.

There are a few counts of this clonotype. The V and J genes are TRBV29-1 and TRBJ2-3; tentative D call: TRBD1 (6 bases). The CDR3 is made up of 15 amino acids. V was pared by 4 bases and J by 0 bases, with 14 bases between. Germline assignment: CDR1 SQVTM and CDR2 ANQGSEA. CDR3 nucleotides: TGCAGCGTTGTTTCCTGGGACAAGAGCACAGATACGCAGTATTTT. It codes for CSVVSWDKSTDTQYF.

There are a few counts of this clonotype. This chain uses TRBV20-1 with TRBJ2-3, with 16 bases matching TRBD2. This CDR3 comprises 16 residues. J was trimmed by 2 bases and V by 5 bases; bases with no gene match: 4. In germline, CDR1 is DFQATT, CDR2 SNEGSKA (reference sequence). CDR3 sequence (DNA): TGCAGTGCTGAGGGACTAGCGGGAGGGCCCACAGATACGCAGTATTTT. Protein product: CSAEGLAGGPTDTQYF.

V is TRBV6-6 and J is TRBJ2-5; TRBD1 agrees at 8 bases. V lost 2 bases, J lost 5 bases, and 10 bases stayed unmatched. This CDR3 has 16 residues. Germline V gene lookup returns CDR1 MNHNY and CDR2 SVGAGI (reference sequence). The CDR3 DNA sequence: TGTGCCAGCAGTTACGGGGCAGGGGGCTTCACGGAGACCCAGTACTTC. It translates to CASSYGAGGFTETQYF.

This clonotype was detected many times. This chain links TRBV6-6 with TRBJ2-7; D possibly corresponds to TRBD1 (5 bases). This CDR3 has 11 amino acids. Germline loops: CDR1 MNHNY, CDR2 SVGAGI (reference sequence). Trimming pared 6 bases from V and 12 bases from J, leaving 15 bases between. The CDR3 DNA reads TGTGCCAGCAGCCACGGACAAGAAGGGTACTTC. Protein sequence: CASSHGQEGYF.

This clonotype was counted between two and nine times. This sequence joins TRBV29-1 and TRBJ1-2, with unresolved D. Between the trimmed V and J ends, which lost 1 base and 5 bases, there was a span of 5 bases. This CDR3 is 11 amino acids long. Germline V gives CDR1 SQVTM, CDR2 ANQGSEA. DNA of the CDR3: TGCAGCGTTGAAGTAACTTATGGCTACACCTTC. Protein sequence: CSVEVTYGYTF.